The 22 T cell receptor beta chains in this list originate from one sample, sequenced in a study of blood T cell repertoires in COVID-19. Clones were sequenced by immunoSEQ multiplex PCR, and TCRdb holds only the in-frame ones, with some missing. The sample holds around 340,000 clones, approximately 82% seen once. Sequenced: peripheral blood. All receptors derive from a man aged 25-45 years with active or convalescent COVID-19.

This clone occurred once. The rearrangement links TRBV10-3 to TRBJ2-5, with D unclear. Between the trimmed V and J ends, which lost 3 bases and 0 bases, there was a span of 5 bases. CDR1 and CDR2 from the germline V gene are ENHRY and SYGVKD. There are 13 residues in the CDR3. The CDR3 region has the DNA TGTGCCATCAGTGATGGCTACCAAGAGACCCAGTACTTC. Amino acids: CAISDGYQETQYF.

The genes are TRBV24-1 and TRBJ2-7, with D possibly being TRBD1 (5 bases). Germline V lookup: CDR1 KGHDR, CDR2 SFDVKD. Trimming removed 1 base at V and 5 bases at J, with 14 bases between. This CDR3 comprises 15 residues. The CDR3 spells CATSDFQGARDEQYF. CDR3 sequence (DNA): TGTGCCACCAGTGATTTTCAGGGCGCTCGGGACGAGCAGTACTTC.

The chain has TRBV6-5 and TRBJ2-5; 7 positions agree with TRBD2. Germline trimming cut 4 bases from V and 5 bases from J; bases unmatched to any gene: 4. The CDR3 has 13 residues. CDR1 is MNHEY, CDR2 SVGAGI, per germline. Here the CDR3 reads CASSSGGRETQYF. The CDR3 DNA sequence: TGTGCCAGCAGTTCGGGGGGTAGGGAGACCCAGTACTTC.

V is TRBV10-2 and J is TRBJ1-2; D may be TRBD1 (5 bases). The CDR3 runs 13 residues. Germline CDR1 WSHSY, CDR2 SAAADI. Trimming cost V 2 bases and J 8 bases, with 12 bases left between them. The CDR3 is CASSESGGQGYTF. Written as DNA, the CDR3 is TGCGCCAGCAGTGAGAGCGGGGGTCAGGGCTACACCTTC.

This rearrangement joins TRBV15 to TRBJ1-5; D gene unclear. Trimming took 5 bases from V and 3 from J, leaving 8 bases between them. From germline, CDR1 is LNHNV and CDR2 YYDKDF (reference sequence). The CDR3 totals 13 residues. CDR3 region: CATSPGNNQPQHF. CDR3 sequence (DNA): TGTGCCACCAGCCCAGGCAACAATCAGCCCCAGCATTTT.

The chain uses TRBV11-3 and TRBJ1-1, with D possibly matching TRBD1 (5 bases). V lost 4 bases and J lost 5, with 11 bases in between. Germline V gene data show CDR1 as SGHNT and CDR2 as YENEEA. This CDR3 has 13 residues. The CDR3 coding sequence is TGTGCCAGCAGCTCAGGGCTTGGAACTGAAGCTTTCTTT. It yields the protein CASSSGLGTEAFF.

This clone has just one count. CDR3 sequence reads: CASSPTGQGAYEQYF. The CDR3 nucleotides read TGTGCCAGCAGTCCGACTGGACAGGGCGCCTACGAGCAGTACTTC. The chain recombines TRBV27 with TRBJ2-7, with TRBD1 matching over 8 bases. The CDR3 covers 15 residues. CDR1 is MNHEY, CDR2 SMNVEV, per germline (reference sequence). Unmatched junction bases numbered 8, after V lost 5 bases and J lost 2 bases.

The chain joins TRBV9 to TRBJ2-5; TRBD1 matches 9 bases. In germline, CDR1 is SGDLS, CDR2 YYNGEE. The CDR3 sequence is 16 residues long. Trimming removed 1 base from V and 0 bases from J; junction bases left unmatched: 4. The CDR3 here is CASSVTGTGNQETQYF. CDR3 in DNA: TGTGCCAGCAGCGTAACCGGGACAGGGAACCAAGAGACCCAGTACTTC.

The chain has TRBV2 and TRBJ1-1; tentative D call: TRBD1 (6 bases). The CDR3 is made up of 13 amino acids. V lost 6 bases, J lost 11 bases, and 19 bases lay in between. The germline gives CDR1 SNHLY, CDR2 FYNNEI. The CDR3, as DNA: TGTGCCAGCAGCTACGACCCAGGGCAGGGGGCTTTCTTT. Its translation is CASSYDPGQGAFF.

This clone was counted a single time. V is TRBV19 and J is TRBJ2-1; 10 positions match TRBD2. V shed 1 base, J shed 4 bases, and the junction held 4 bases outside the gene matches. Looked up from germline, CDR1 is LNHDA and CDR2 is SQIVND (reference sequence). The CDR3 contains 16 residues. DNA of the CDR3: TGTGCCAGTAGTATAGTCAGGACTAGCGGATACAATGAGCAGTTCTTC. It specifies CASSIVRTSGYNEQFF.

This chain links TRBV29-1 with TRBJ1-1; 7 bases map to TRBD1. Per germline, CDR1 SQVTM and CDR2 ANQGSEA. V shed 6 bases and J 6 bases; nucleotides not matched to a gene: 13. The CDR3 totals 14 residues. DNA of the CDR3: TGCAGCGTGAATTGGGGCAGGGGGTCAGCTGAAGCTTTCTTT. This gives the protein CSVNWGRGSAEAFF.

J is TRBJ1-5 and V is TRBV2; 7 bases agree with TRBD1. CDR3 size: 14 residues. Trimming removed 4 bases from V and 7 bases from J; junction bases left unmatched: 7. Per the germline V gene, CDR1 is SNHLY and CDR2 is FYNNEI. The CDR3 nucleotides are TGTGCCAGCAGTGTTGAACAGGGGATCCAGCCCCAGCATTTT. Protein sequence: CASSVEQGIQPQHF.

This chain links TRBV5-6 with TRBJ1-2; no reliable D call. The CDR3 is 13 residues long. Germline V gene lookup returns CDR1 SGHDT and CDR2 YYEEEE. The V end lost 1 base, the J end lost 2 bases, and 6 bases lay between the germline ends. CDR3 sequence (DNA): TGTGCCAGCAGCTTGAGGGAGAACTATGGCTACACCTTC. This sequence encodes CASSLRENYGYTF.

The J gene is TRBJ2-5, the V gene TRBV2; D perhaps matches TRBD2 (6 bases). Germline V lookup: CDR1 SNHLY, CDR2 FYNNEI. The CDR3 is 14 amino acids. V was trimmed by 2 bases and J by 4 bases, leaving 11 bases between them. CDR3 region: CASSETSYGETQYF. In DNA form, the CDR3 reads TGTGCCAGCAGTGAAACTAGCTATGGAGAGACCCAGTACTTC.

The rearrangement uses TRBV27 and TRBJ2-7; TRBD1 matches at 7 bases. Trimming took 3 bases from V and 2 from J; bases not matched to a gene: 7. The CDR3 runs 15 residues. Germline loops: CDR1 MNHEY, CDR2 SMNVEV (reference sequence). The CDR3 spells CASSLDRRFPYEQYF. CDR3 sequence (DNA): TGTGCCAGCAGTTTGGACAGGAGGTTCCCCTACGAGCAGTACTTC.

In its sample, this clone was seen a few times. The J gene is TRBJ2-7, the V gene TRBV28; unclear D gene. The CDR3 has 13 amino acids. Deletions cut 3 bases from V and 3 bases from J, with 9 bases between. Germline assignment: CDR1 MDHEN and CDR2 SYDVKM. In DNA, the CDR3 is TGTGCCAGCAGTTTCTCCCCTAACTACGAGCAGTACTTC. Translation: CASSFSPNYEQYF.

This sequence joins TRBV3-1 (or the pseudogene TRBV3-2) and TRBJ1-4, with D possibly being TRBD1 (6 bases). CDR3 length equals 15 residues. V was clipped by 7 bases and J by 5 bases, with 17 bases between them. CDR1 is LGHDT and CDR2 is YNNKEL in the germline V gene (reference sequence). DNA of the CDR3: TGTGCCAGCACCCCTTCAGGGGCCTTGAATGAAAAACTGTTTTTT. It yields the protein CASTPSGALNEKLFF.

V and J are TRBV6-1 and TRBJ2-1; 7 bases are a match to TRBD1. Unmatched junction bases numbered 5, after V lost 2 bases and J lost 4 bases. The CDR3 extends over 15 amino acids. Per germline, CDR1 MNHNS and CDR2 SASEGT. CDR3 nucleotides: TGTGCCAGCAGTGAACCCGGGACAGAGTACAATGAGCAGTTCTTC. Amino acid sequence: CASSEPGTEYNEQFF.

The V call is TRBV7-2, the J call TRBJ2-7; weak D call: TRBD2 (5 bases). From germline, CDR1 is SGHTA and CDR2 FQGNSA. V lost 7 bases and J lost 0, with 10 bases in between. The CDR3 is made up of 13 amino acids. The CDR3 here is CASTRRSSYEQYF. The CDR3 nucleotides read TGTGCCAGCACCCGGAGGAGCTCCTACGAGCAGTACTTC.

The chain links TRBV6-5 to TRBJ1-5; a weak D match, TRBD1 (5 bases). V lost 7 bases and J lost 3, with 10 bases in between. Per germline, CDR1 MNHEY and CDR2 SVGAGI. The CDR3 length is 13 residues. The CDR3 reads CASKEGNNQPQHF. The CDR3 nucleotides are TGTGCCAGCAAGGAGGGGAACAATCAGCCCCAGCATTTT.

Details on this clone: Other DNA sequences in this specimen translate into the identical CDR3. The V call is TRBV27, the J call TRBJ1-6; D is perhaps TRBD1 (5 bases). The V gene's germline CDR1 is MNHEY and CDR2 SMNVEV (reference sequence). The germline V and J ends were trimmed by 6 bases and 3 bases, with 9 bases remaining between them. The CDR3 contains 14 residues. The CDR3 sequence: CASSLQGYNSPLHF. In DNA, the CDR3 is TGTGCCAGCAGCCTTCAGGGCTATAATTCACCCCTCCACTTT.

This clone was counted once. This sequence joins TRBV6-5 and TRBJ2-7; tentative D call: TRBD1 (5 bases). The CDR3 extends over 13 amino acids. Per the germline V gene, CDR1 is MNHEY and CDR2 is SVGAGI. V was clipped by 7 bases and J by 0 bases, with 10 bases between them. The CDR3 sequence is CASTNRSSYEQYF. CDR3 coding DNA: TGTGCCAGCACAAACAGGAGCTCCTACGAGCAGTACTTC.